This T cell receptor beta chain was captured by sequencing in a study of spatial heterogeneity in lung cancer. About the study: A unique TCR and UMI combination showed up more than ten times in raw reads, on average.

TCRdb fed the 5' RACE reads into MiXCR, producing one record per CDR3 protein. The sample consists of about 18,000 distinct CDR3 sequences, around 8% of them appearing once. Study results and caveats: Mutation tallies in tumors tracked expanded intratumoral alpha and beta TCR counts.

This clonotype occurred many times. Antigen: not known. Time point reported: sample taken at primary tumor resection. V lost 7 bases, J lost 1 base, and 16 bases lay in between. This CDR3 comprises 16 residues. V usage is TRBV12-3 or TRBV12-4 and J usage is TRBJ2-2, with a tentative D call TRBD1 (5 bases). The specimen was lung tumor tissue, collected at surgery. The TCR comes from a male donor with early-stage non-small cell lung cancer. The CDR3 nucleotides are TGTGCCAGCACCCGACGACAGTCCAGGAACACCGGGGAGCTGTTTTTT. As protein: CASTRRQSRNTGELFF.